Below, one T cell receptor beta chain is given with its context. Its specificity is not known. Germline loops: CDR1 SEHNR, CDR2 FQNEAQ (reference sequence). There are 16 residues in the CDR3. TCRdb re-analyzed the 5' RACE reads; it lists each CDR3 protein once, without DNA. The listing records 200,000 to 250,000 distinct CDR3 sequences. These data come from a study of monozygotic twins with inflammatory bowel disease. Findings and caveats of the study: No detectable difference in repertoire similarity separated concordant from discordant twins, possibly as a result of limited power.

Sequencing used blood. This TCR derives from a human donor with ulcerative colitis or Crohn's disease, or a healthy co-twin of an affected twin (not recorded which). The rearrangement uses TRBV7-9 and TRBJ2-2; lacking DNA, the TRBD1 call made by TCRdb goes unchecked. CDR3 sequence reads: CASSFLSRTVSGELFF.